The following is a TCR beta chain sequence with its context. Its antigen is unknown. The V end was cut by 3 bases, the J end by 9 bases, with 18 bases between. Germline values: CDR1 SGHDT, CDR2 YYEEEE. CDR3 length: 15 residues. This sample was taken from a study of T cell responses to AZD1222 COVID-19 vaccine. Samples with a second dose at about 4 or about 12 weeks were pooled together. TCRdb's copy holds only in-frame clones and misses some; the assay was immunoSEQ multiplex PCR. The sample carries about 110,000 clones, approximately 87% recorded once. Study conclusions and caveats: Unmutated variant regions reportedly attract nearly half of all spike-specific TCRs. Spike-wide vaccine-associated CD4 TCRs dominated at 160-218 and 743-854. White British people made up most donors, females outnumbered males, and clonal diversity was possibly underestimated.

J is TRBJ1-4 and V is TRBV5-6; the D gene is possibly TRBD1 (5 bases). The sample here was peripheral blood, taken 28 days after the second AZD1222 dose. The receptor was isolated from an adult who received the AZD1222 COVID-19 vaccine. The CDR3 here is CASSSSGRGNQKLFF. The CDR3 DNA follows: TGTGCCAGCAGCTCATCCGGGAGGGGCAATCAAAAACTGTTTTTT.